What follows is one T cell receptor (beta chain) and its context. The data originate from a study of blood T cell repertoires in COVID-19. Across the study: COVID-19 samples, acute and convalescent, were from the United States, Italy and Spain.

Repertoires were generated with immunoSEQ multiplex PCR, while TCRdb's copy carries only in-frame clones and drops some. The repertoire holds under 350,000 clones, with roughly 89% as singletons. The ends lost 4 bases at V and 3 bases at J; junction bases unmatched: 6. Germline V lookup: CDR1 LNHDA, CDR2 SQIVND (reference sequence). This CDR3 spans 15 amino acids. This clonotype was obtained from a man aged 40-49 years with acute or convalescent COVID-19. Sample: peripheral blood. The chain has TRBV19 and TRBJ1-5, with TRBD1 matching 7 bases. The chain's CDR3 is CASSTDDRANQPQHF. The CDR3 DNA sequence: TGTGCCAGTAGTACGGATGACAGGGCCAATCAGCCCCAGCATTTT.